The 7 T cell receptor beta chains below come from one sample, sequenced in a study of radiotherapy plus CTLA-4 blockade in lung cancer. Using immunoSEQ multiplex PCR, the repertoire was profiled, and TCRdb retains in-frame clones only, with some absent. The repertoire consists of 80,000 or so clones, with under 90% occurring once and the leading ten covering about 0.79%. The sequencing used peripheral blood, collected from a patient treated with radiotherapy plus ipilimumab. The receptors originated from a human donor with non-small cell lung cancer who had stable disease on radiotherapy plus ipilimumab.

The genes are TRBV11-2 and TRBJ1-6, with 10 nucleotides matching TRBD1. This CDR3 comprises 15 residues. Germline assignment: CDR1 SGHAT and CDR2 FQNNGV. Unmatched junction bases numbered 5, after V lost 5 bases and J lost 7 bases. The DNA of the CDR3 is TGTGCCAGCAGCCCCCGGGACAGGGGAAATTCACCCCTCCACTTT. Translated: CASSPRDRGNSPLHF.

This clone was found a few times. The chain joins TRBV5-6 to TRBJ1-1; 7 bases agree with TRBD1. The CDR3 is 13 residues long. Unmatched junction bases numbered 9, after V lost 3 bases and J lost 10 bases. Germline CDR1 reads SGHDT; CDR2 reads YYEEEE. The CDR3 is CASSSGQEIGAFF. CDR3 in DNA: TGTGCCAGCAGCTCCGGACAGGAAATCGGAGCTTTCTTT. The whole variable domain, remainder taken from reference TRBV5-6 and TRBJ1-1, is DAGVTQSPTHLIKTRGQQVTLRCSPKSGHDTVSWYQQALGQGPQFIFQYYEEEERQRGNFPDRFSGHQFPNYSSELNVNALLLGDSALYLCASSSGQEIGAFFGQGTRLTVV.

The V gene is TRBV5-1, the J gene TRBJ2-6; 9 nucleotides line up with TRBD1. This CDR3 contains 19 residues. Trimming cost V 2 bases and J 0 bases; bases outside gene matches: 9. CDR1 is SGHRS, CDR2 YFSETQ, per germline. CDR3: CASSFFGQGPFSGANVLTF. The CDR3 DNA follows: TGCGCCAGCAGCTTCTTCGGACAGGGGCCCTTCTCTGGGGCCAACGTCCTGACTTTC.

The J gene is TRBJ1-5, the V gene TRBV6-1, with TRBD1 as a possible D gene (6 bases). CDR3 length equals 18 residues. Germline assignment: CDR1 MNHNS and CDR2 SASEGT. The V end lost 4 bases, the J end lost 1 base, and 20 bases lay between the germline ends. CDR3 in DNA: TGTGCCAGCAGTGCTGACAGGAGATTAACCTCGAGCAATCAGCCCCAGCATTTT. This encodes CASSADRRLTSSNQPQHF.

The chain combines TRBV7-3 with TRBJ2-7; tentatively, D is TRBD2 (6 bases). CDR3 length: 13 amino acids. CDR1 is SGHTA and CDR2 is FQGTGA in the germline V gene. Deletions cut 4 bases from V and 7 bases from J, with 14 bases between. The CDR3 DNA is TGTGCCAGCAGCTCAGCCCGGGCGGGGGAGCAGTACTTC. Amino acid sequence: CASSSARAGEQYF.

This clone was seen a handful of times. The gene calls are TRBV10-1 and TRBJ2-7; TRBD1 might be the D (6 bases). V was shortened by 0 bases and J by 5 bases, with 11 bases between the two germline ends. Germline values: CDR1 WNHNN, CDR2 SYGVQD (reference sequence). This CDR3 contains 14 residues. Here the CDR3 reads CASSESGRGHEQYF. In nucleotides, the CDR3 is TGCGCCAGCAGTGAGTCAGGCAGGGGCCACGAGCAGTACTTC.

The chain joins TRBV5-5 to TRBJ1-1; no clear D. Germline CDR1 and CDR2: SGHKS and YYEKEE (reference sequence). CDR3 length: 12 amino acids. V lost 1 base and J 4 bases, leaving 5 bases between the germline ends. The CDR3 region has the DNA TGTGCCAGCAGCTTGTTGGTCACTGAAGCTTTCTTT. Translated: CASSLLVTEAFF.